This TCR beta chain was profiled in a study of cytomegalovirus exposure and HLA in healthy donors. With 1 base removed from V and 7 bases from J, the gap between germline ends came to 8 bases. CDR3 length: 13 amino acids. Per the germline V gene, CDR1 is SGHTA and CDR2 is FQGNSA. This clone has a handful of counts. The data were produced by immunoSEQ multiplex PCR, yet TCRdb's version contains in-frame clones alone and is incomplete. The sample has approximately 120,000 clones, 85% to 90% seen once. This chain uses TRBV7-2 with TRBJ1-5; D might be TRBD1 (6 bases). Sequencing used PBMCs. The clonotype originates from a woman between 18 and 29 years old in good health and CMV-seronegative. The CDR3 DNA sequence: TGTGCCAGCAGCTTAGGACAGGACCAGCCCCAGCATTTT. It is translated as CASSLGQDQPQHF.